This T cell receptor beta chain appears in the sequencing data of a study of naive and memory T cell subsets. Study-wide results and caveats: Especially in CD8 cells, naive repertoires contained a few larger clonotypes, possibly CD45RA-re-expressing memory cells.

Both TRBC1 and TRBC2 were covered by a beta constant-region primer of two equimolar oligonucleotides. Nested alpha and beta constant-region primers with the SP2 primer drove four PCR rounds on ligated cDNA. TCRdb reanalysed the UMI-ligation and nested PCR reads using MiXCR and keeps one entry per CDR3 protein. Of over 130,000 distinct CDR3 sequences in the sample, 15% to 25% were seen once. This clonotype has just a few counts. Its antigen is undetermined. This CDR3 has 16 amino acids. The V and J ends lost 5 bases and 7 bases, in that order; junction bases with no gene match: 11. CDR1 and CDR2 from the germline V gene are MNHEY and SVGEGT.

This clonotype originated in a human donor in good health. The gene calls are TRBV6-2 or TRBV6-3 and TRBJ2-7; 13 nucleotides match TRBD2. What was sequenced was naive CD8+ T cells from blood. The CDR3 here is CASSLVPGLAGVEQYF. The CDR3 DNA sequence: TGTGCCAGCAGTCTAGTCCCCGGACTAGCGGGAGTTGAGCAGTACTTC.